The next 7 T cell receptor beta chains were all read from a single sample in a study of neurological immune-mediated disorders. TCRdb re-called the 5' RACE reads through MiXCR, storing one row per CDR3 protein. This table has 50,000 to 60,000 distinct CDR3 sequences, over 3.5% appearing once. What was sequenced was CD4+ T cells from blood. Source of these receptors: a woman aged 40 to 49 with multiple sclerosis.

The sample holds many counts of this clonotype. The rearrangement links TRBV6-6 to TRBJ1-2, with TRBD1 identical over 9 bases. CDR3 length: 14 amino acids. Germline trimming cut 6 bases from V and 4 bases from J; bases unmatched to any gene: 6. From germline, CDR1 is MNHNY and CDR2 SVGAGI (reference sequence). CDR3 bases: TGTGCCAGCAGGACGACAGGGGGTTCCTATGGCTACACCTTC. It specifies CASRTTGGSYGYTF.

There are many counts of this clonotype. This chain links TRBV5-1 with TRBJ2-5, with 10 bases matching TRBD1. The CDR3 is 14 amino acids. CDR1 SGHRS and CDR2 YFSETQ come from the germline V gene. J was trimmed by 3 bases and V by 4 bases; bases with no gene match: 3. Here the CDR3 reads CASSPGQGKETQYF. The DNA for the CDR3 is TGCGCCAGCAGCCCGGGACAGGGGAAAGAGACCCAGTACTTC.

This clonotype was detected many times. The V and J genes are TRBV12-3 or TRBV12-4 and TRBJ2-1; D could derive from TRBD1 or TRBD2 (6 bases each). Trimming shortened V by 6 bases and J by 4 bases, and 10 bases separated the two germline ends. The CDR3 covers 13 residues. The CDR3 is CASSGGRYNEQFF. CDR3 nucleotide sequence: TGTGCCAGCAGCGGGGGCCGTTACAATGAGCAGTTCTTC.

This clonotype was seen repeatedly, ten times or more. V usage is TRBV5-1 and J usage is TRBJ2-3, with TRBD2 identical over 7 bases. Germline V lookup: CDR1 SGHRS, CDR2 YFSETQ. The V and J ends lost 1 base and 3 bases, in that order; junction bases with no gene match: 14. The CDR3 has 18 amino acids. In DNA form, the CDR3 reads TGCGCCAGCAGCTTGTATTCTTCAGCGGGGCTTTGGACAGATACGCAGTATTTT. Translated: CASSLYSSAGLWTDTQYF.

This clonotype was found many times. The chain has TRBV28 and TRBJ2-7; a weak D match, TRBD1 (6 bases). Germline V CDR1 and CDR2: MDHEN, SYDVKM. V shed 7 bases and J shed 0 bases, with 13 bases lying between them. The length of the CDR3 is 14 residues. CDR3: CASTPGQYSYEQYF. The CDR3 DNA follows: TGTGCCAGCACCCCCGGACAGTACTCCTACGAGCAGTACTTC.

This clonotype was seen many times. V and J are TRBV5-1 and TRBJ2-7; 7 positions agree with TRBD1. Germline CDR1 SGHRS, CDR2 YFSETQ. Trimming cost V 10 bases and J 6 bases; bases outside gene matches: 16. The CDR3 runs 14 residues. The CDR3 nucleotides read TGCGCCTCCTCCGCCCGGACAGGACGAAGCGAGCAGTACTTC. This sequence encodes CASSARTGRSEQYF. Combining the CDR3 with reference TRBV5-1 and TRBJ2-7 gives the whole variable domain KAGVTQTPRYLIKTRGQQVTLSCSPISGHRSVSWYQQTPGQGLQFLFEYFSETQRNKGNFPGRFSGRQFSNSRSEMNVSTLELGDSALYLCASSARTGRSEQYFGPGTRLTVT.

This clonotype has a count of ten or more. This chain links TRBV28 with TRBJ2-3, with D perhaps TRBD2 (6 bases). The germline V gene has CDR1 MDHEN and CDR2 SYDVKM. V lost 4 bases to trimming and J lost 2 bases, with 13 bases between them. CDR3 length: 15 amino acids. The CDR3 bases are TGTGCCAGCAGTTCGCCTTCGGGACTCACAGATACGCAGTATTTT. This gives the protein CASSSPSGLTDTQYF.